This TCR beta chain was observed in a study of cytomegalovirus exposure and HLA in healthy donors. Primers: 60 Vbeta forward and 13 Jbeta reverse. As processed by the authors: Later work found roughly 80 million unique TCR beta chains, with about 10 million shared. Libraries were prepared by immunoSEQ multiplex PCR; TCRdb keeps only in-frame clonotypes and omits some of them. V and J calls and clone size are as listed in that table; D and trimming were resolved from the DNA. The repertoire holds about 120,000 clones, with 78% as singletons. For this clone: Germline and junction disagree at one end, which may indicate a read error.

Germline-derived CDR1 and CDR2 are SEHNR and FQNEAQ (reference sequence). CDR3 length: 12 residues. The sequencing input was PBMCs. The chain is built from TRBV7-9 and TRBJ2-1, with D perhaps matching TRBD1 (7 bases). The TCR originated in a woman aged 25 to 45 in good health and CMV-seropositive. CDR3 residues: CASSLERTGGVF. The CDR3, as DNA: TGTGCCAGCAGCTTAGAAAGGACAGGAGGGGTCTTC.